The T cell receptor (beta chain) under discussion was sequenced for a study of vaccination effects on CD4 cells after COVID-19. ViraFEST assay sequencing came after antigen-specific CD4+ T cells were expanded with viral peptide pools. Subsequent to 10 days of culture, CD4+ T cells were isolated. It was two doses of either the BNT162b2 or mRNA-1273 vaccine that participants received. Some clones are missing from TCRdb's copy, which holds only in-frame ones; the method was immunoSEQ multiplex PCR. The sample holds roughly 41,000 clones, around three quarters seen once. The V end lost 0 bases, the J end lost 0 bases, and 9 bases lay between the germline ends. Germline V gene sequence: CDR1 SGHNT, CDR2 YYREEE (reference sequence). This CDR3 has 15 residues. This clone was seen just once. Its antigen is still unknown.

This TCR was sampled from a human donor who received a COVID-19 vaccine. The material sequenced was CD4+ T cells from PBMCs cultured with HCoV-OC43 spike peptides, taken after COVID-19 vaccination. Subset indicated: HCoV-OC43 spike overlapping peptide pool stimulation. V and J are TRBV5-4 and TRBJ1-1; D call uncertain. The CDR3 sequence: CASSLEVRLNTEAFF. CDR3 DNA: TGTGCCAGCAGCTTGGAAGTCCGATTGAACACTGAAGCTTTCTTT.